The 30 T cell receptor beta chains reported below all come from one sample, sequenced in a study of blood T cell repertoires in COVID-19. Some clones are missing from TCRdb's copy, which holds only in-frame ones; the method was immunoSEQ multiplex PCR. Of about 170,000 clones in the sample, under 90% were seen once. The sequenced material came from peripheral blood. These receptors were collected from a woman in her seventies with COVID-19, enrolled during active disease.

This clone was detected a few times. The chain has TRBV19 and TRBJ2-5; 11 bases map to TRBD1. CDR1 and CDR2 from the germline V gene are LNHDA and SQIVND (reference sequence). CDR3 length: 13 amino acids. With V trimmed by 8 bases and J by 7 bases, 6 bases remained unmatched. CDR3 nucleotides: TGTGCCAGTGGGGGACAGGGGGATTGGACCCAGTACTTC. This encodes CASGGQGDWTQYF.

This chain uses TRBV5-1 with TRBJ2-6, with D possibly being TRBD2 (6 bases). Germline CDR1 SGHRS, CDR2 YFSETQ. The CDR3 covers 15 residues. V lost 7 bases to trimming and J lost 4 bases, with 15 bases between them. CDR3 in amino acids: CASFERVPGANVLTF. CDR3 DNA sequence: TGCGCCAGCTTTGAGCGGGTCCCCGGGGCCAACGTCCTGACTTTC. Looking up the rest from reference TRBV5-1 and TRBJ2-6 gives the full variable domain: KAGVTQTPRYLIKTRGQQVTLSCSPISGHRSVSWYQQTPGQGLQFLFEYFSETQRNKGNFPGRFSGRQFSNSRSEMNVSTLELGDSALYLCASFERVPGANVLTFGAGSRLTVL.

The rearrangement uses TRBV18 and TRBJ2-1; maybe TRBD2 (6 bases). Germline V gene data show CDR1 as KGHSH and CDR2 as LQKENI. Trimming took 3 bases from V and 8 from J, leaving 11 bases between them. The CDR3 runs to 13 residues. The CDR3 DNA sequence: TGTGCCAGCTCACCGACTAGTAGCGATGAGCAGTTCTTC. Its protein product is CASSPTSSDEQFF.

CDR3 sequence: CAWSARRGNSPLHF. The DNA of the CDR3 is TGTGCCTGGAGTGCCAGGCGGGGGAATTCACCCCTCCACTTT. V gene TRBV30 combines with J gene TRBJ1-6; weak D call: TRBD1 (5 bases). Trimming cost V 1 base and J 7 bases, with 11 bases left between them. Germline V gene lookup returns CDR1 GTSNPN and CDR2 SVGIG (reference sequence). CDR3 length: 14 residues.

This clone was counted a few times. The genes are TRBV24-1 and TRBJ1-2; D not certain. The germline V gene has CDR1 KGHDR and CDR2 SFDVKD. The CDR3 length is 14 residues. V dropped 3 bases and J dropped 9 bases, with 16 bases sitting between them. CDR3 DNA sequence: TGTGCCACCAGTGATCCCAGACATACCATACGCTACACCTTC. Translating it yields CATSDPRHTIRYTF.

The chain employs TRBV27 and TRBJ2-5; D remains unclear. Germline CDR1 reads MNHEY; CDR2 reads SMNVEV (reference sequence). V dropped 5 bases and J dropped 1 base, with 8 bases sitting between them. The CDR3 length is 13 residues. As DNA, the CDR3 is TGTGCCAGCAGTATCCGGTCCCAAGAGACCCAGTACTTC. Translating it yields CASSIRSQETQYF.

V gene TRBV28 combines with J gene TRBJ2-7, with D maybe TRBD1 (5 bases). This CDR3 contains 12 residues. CDR1 is MDHEN, CDR2 SYDVKM, per germline. V was cut by 3 bases and J by 4 bases, with 7 bases left in between. CDR3 nucleotides: TGTGCCAGCAGTTTCGACAGTTACGAGCAGTACTTC. Its translation: CASSFDSYEQYF.

The V gene is TRBV6-5, the J gene TRBJ1-5, with a possible D match to TRBD1 (6 bases). This CDR3 region has 13 residues. The ends were cut back, 6 bases at V and 5 bases at J, with 11 bases in the middle. Germline lookup yields CDR1 MNHEY and CDR2 SVGAGI. The CDR3 DNA is TGTGCCAGCAGCGGGGCAGGGGATCAGCCCCAGCATTTT. It specifies CASSGAGDQPQHF.

The V and J genes are TRBV30 and TRBJ1-2; D ambiguous. CDR1 GTSNPN and CDR2 SVGIG come from the germline V gene (reference sequence). V was trimmed by 2 bases and J by 4 bases, leaving 8 bases between them. The CDR3 is 12 residues long. The CDR3, as DNA: TGTGCCTGGAGTCCTCTTAGCTATGGCTACACCTTC. This codes for CAWSPLSYGYTF. Combining the CDR3 with reference TRBV30 and TRBJ1-2 gives the whole variable domain SQTIHQWPATLVQPVGSPLSLECTVEGTSNPNLYWYRQAAGRGLQLLFYSVGIGQISSEVPQNLSASRPQDRQFILSSKKLLLSDSGFYLCAWSPLSYGYTFGSGTRLTVV.

The chain is built from TRBV27 and TRBJ1-4, with 9 bases aligning to TRBD1. The germline V gene encodes CDR1 MNHEY and CDR2 SMNVEV (reference sequence). J gave up 6 bases and V 5 bases, and 7 bases lay outside the gene matches. The CDR3 length is 15 residues. The CDR3 sequence is CASSLTGGGYEKLFF. The CDR3 DNA follows: TGTGCCAGCAGTCTAACAGGGGGCGGGTATGAAAAACTGTTTTTT.

V is TRBV18 and J is TRBJ1-1; D is uncertain. Germline V gene lookup returns CDR1 KGHSH and CDR2 LQKENI. V lost 0 bases and J lost 4, with 15 bases in between. This CDR3 comprises 16 residues. The DNA for the CDR3 is TGTGCCAGCTCACCACCGCTGGGGTCGGGGAGCACTGAAGCTTTCTTT. Translated: CASSPPLGSGSTEAFF.

This clone was observed a few times. The rearrangement links TRBV28 to TRBJ1-3; D unclear. The germline gives CDR1 MDHEN, CDR2 SYDVKM. V was cut by 5 bases and J by 2 bases, with 10 bases left in between. The CDR3 extends over 14 amino acids. CDR3 sequence reads: CASSPRYPGNTIYF. Here the CDR3 DNA reads TGTGCCAGCAGTCCCAGGTATCCTGGAAACACCATATATTTT. The full variable domain, in which reference TRBV28 and TRBJ1-3 provide the parts outside the CDR3, is DVKVTQSSRYLVKRTGEKVFLECVQDMDHENMFWYRQDPGLGLRLIYFSYDVKMKEKGDIPEGYSVSREKKERFSLILESASTNQTSMYLCASSPRYPGNTIYFGEGSWLTVV.

This sequence joins TRBV30 and TRBJ2-3; 10 bases are shared with TRBD2. Germline V gene sequence: CDR1 GTSNPN, CDR2 SVGIG (reference sequence). This CDR3 comprises 15 residues. V shed 3 bases and J 0 bases; nucleotides not matched to a gene: 3. The CDR3 here is CAWSLAGDSTDTQYF. CDR3 nucleotide sequence: TGTGCCTGGAGCCTAGCGGGGGACAGCACAGATACGCAGTATTTT.

The chain combines TRBV10-3 with TRBJ1-5; a possible D gene is TRBD1 (5 bases). This CDR3 region has 13 residues. V lost 6 bases and J 3 bases, leaving 9 bases between the germline ends. Germline V lookup: CDR1 ENHRY, CDR2 SYGVKD. CDR3 sequence (DNA): TGTGCCATCAGCGACAGAGTCAATCAGCCCCAGCATTTT. It specifies CAISDRVNQPQHF.

The genes are TRBV13 and TRBJ2-7; TRBD2 agrees at 8 bases. CDR1 and CDR2 (germline): PRHDT, FYEKMQ (reference sequence). CDR3 size: 14 residues. V lost 4 bases and J lost 1; bases outside the gene matches: 3. The CDR3 here is CASSSGLGSYEQYF. CDR3 DNA sequence: TGTGCCAGCAGCTCGGGACTAGGTTCCTACGAGCAGTACTTC.

This clone came up a few times. This chain connects TRBV2 to TRBJ1-3; D remains unclear. V shed 3 bases and J shed 4 bases, with 13 bases lying between them. Germline V lookup: CDR1 SNHLY, CDR2 FYNNEI. The CDR3 is 15 amino acids. CDR3 residues: CASSDNRPGGNTIYF. The CDR3 DNA reads as TGTGCCAGCAGTGACAACCGTCCGGGGGGAAACACCATATATTTT.

This clone was recorded only once. The chain carries TRBV7-2 and TRBJ1-2; the D gene is possibly TRBD1 (6 bases). The germline CDR1 and CDR2 sequences are SGHTA and FQGNSA. The germline V and J ends were trimmed by 5 bases and 4 bases, with 11 bases remaining between them. This CDR3 region has 13 residues. Here the CDR3 DNA reads TGTGCCAGCAGCCGCCAGGGGCCCTATGGCTACACCTTC. Translated, it gives CASSRQGPYGYTF.

This chain uses TRBV18 with TRBJ1-6; D ambiguous. The CDR3 loop spans 16 amino acids. Germline values: CDR1 KGHSH, CDR2 LQKENI. The V and J ends lost 4 bases and 6 bases respectively, with 16 bases between them. The CDR3 loop reads CASSQTSRQTNSPLHF. In DNA form, the CDR3 reads TGTGCCAGCTCACAGACGTCACGACAAACTAATTCACCCCTCCACTTT.

This sequence joins TRBV19 and TRBJ2-1; 7 nucleotides align to TRBD2. Germline CDR1 reads LNHDA; CDR2 reads SQIVND (reference sequence). Trimming at V came to 3 bases and at J to 7 bases, leaving 12 bases not matched to a gene. This CDR3 is built from 16 residues. For the CDR3, the DNA is TGTGCCAGTAGTATTGGTATAGCGGGCCTTAGAAATGAGCAGTTCTTC. Amino acid sequence: CASSIGIAGLRNEQFF.

The J gene is TRBJ2-1, the V gene TRBV6-5; TRBD1 agrees at 9 bases. The CDR3 extends over 15 amino acids. V shed 6 bases and J 4 bases; nucleotides not matched to a gene: 7. CDR1 and CDR2 from the germline V gene are MNHEY and SVGAGI. Here the CDR3 DNA reads TGTGCCAGCAGAAAACAGGGGGCGCGTTACAATGAGCAGTTCTTC. Translating gives CASRKQGARYNEQFF.

This clone came up a few times. The chain is built from TRBV7-9 and TRBJ1-4; D not certain. Trimming pared 5 bases from V and 5 bases from J, leaving 15 bases between. The germline gives CDR1 SEHNR, CDR2 FQNEAQ (reference sequence). The CDR3 extends over 15 amino acids. This CDR3 reads CASSLDDAGNEKLFF. CDR3 nucleotides: TGTGCCAGCAGCCTAGACGACGCGGGAAATGAAAAACTGTTTTTT.

This clone has a count of ten or more. V is TRBV2 and J is TRBJ1-2; a possible D gene is TRBD1 (5 bases). CDR3 length: 14 residues. Germline V lookup: CDR1 SNHLY, CDR2 FYNNEI. Trimming removed 7 bases from V and 5 bases from J, with 17 bases in between. The CDR3: CASIALAGIYGYTF. As DNA, the CDR3 is TGTGCCAGCATCGCCCTCGCAGGGATATATGGCTACACCTTC.

The chain links TRBV2 to TRBJ2-7, with 7 bases lining up with TRBD1. CDR1 is SNHLY, CDR2 FYNNEI, per germline. This CDR3 comprises 14 residues. The ends lost 9 bases at V and 5 bases at J; junction bases unmatched: 13. Here the CDR3 reads CASHRGAFLHEQYF. DNA of the CDR3: TGTGCCAGTCACAGGGGCGCCTTCCTCCACGAGCAGTACTTC.

This rearrangement joins TRBV5-1 to TRBJ2-5; D gene ambiguous. Trimming took 0 bases from V and 4 from J, leaving 4 bases between them. The CDR3 has 12 amino acids. CDR1 SGHRS and CDR2 YFSETQ come from the germline V gene. The CDR3 region is CASSLAGETQYF. CDR3 DNA: TGCGCCAGCAGCTTGGCGGGAGAGACCCAGTACTTC.

The chain couples TRBV28 to TRBJ1-5; TRBD1 aligns across 11 bases. Germline V gene lookup returns CDR1 MDHEN and CDR2 SYDVKM. Unmatched junction bases numbered 6, after V lost 6 bases and J lost 5 bases. The CDR3 consists of 15 residues. Here the CDR3 reads CASSPGQGADQPQHF. Here the CDR3 DNA reads TGTGCCAGCAGCCCAGGACAGGGGGCGGATCAGCCCCAGCATTTT.

The rearrangement links TRBV5-1 to TRBJ1-3; D perhaps matches TRBD1 (5 bases). This CDR3 has 13 amino acids. V gave up 0 bases and J gave up 4 bases, with 5 bases separating them. CDR1 and CDR2 (germline): SGHRS, YFSETQ. In nucleotides, the CDR3 is TGCGCCAGCAGCTTGGAGGGGGGAAACACCATATATTTT. It specifies CASSLEGGNTIYF.

The CDR3 DNA is TGTGCCAGCAGCCCTGGACAGCTTAATTCACCCCTCCACTTT. This gives the protein CASSPGQLNSPLHF. The chain carries TRBV27 and TRBJ1-6; tentative D call: TRBD1 (6 bases). From germline, CDR1 is MNHEY and CDR2 SMNVEV (reference sequence). CDR3 length: 14 amino acids. Trimming pared 6 bases from V and 6 bases from J, leaving 12 bases between.

The rearrangement joins TRBV2 to TRBJ2-1, with D tentatively TRBD1 (6 bases). Trimming pared 6 bases from V and 4 bases from J, leaving 10 bases between. The CDR3 extends over 13 amino acids. Per the germline V gene, CDR1 is SNHLY and CDR2 is FYNNEI. This CDR3 is CASSHRVYNEQFF. The CDR3 DNA reads TGTGCCAGCAGCCACAGGGTTTACAATGAGCAGTTCTTC. The entire variable domain, with the rest obtained from reference TRBV2 and TRBJ2-1, is as follows: EPEVTQTPSHQVTQMGQEVILRCVPISNHLYFYWYRQILGQKVEFLVSFYNNEISEKSEIFDDQFSVERPDGSNFTLKIRSTKLEDSAMYFCASSHRVYNEQFFGPGTRLTVL.

This chain uses TRBV6-5 with TRBJ1-1, with D hard to call. Germline V gene sequence: CDR1 MNHEY, CDR2 SVGAGI. This CDR3 region has 14 residues. The V and J ends lost 7 bases and 2 bases respectively, with 14 bases between them. CDR3 sequence: CASTTLTLNTEAFF. DNA of the CDR3: TGTGCCAGCACCACCCTGACACTCAACACTGAAGCTTTCTTT.

The chain carries TRBV19 and TRBJ1-5; D possibly corresponds to TRBD1 (5 bases). The CDR3 is made up of 13 amino acids. Trimming took off 2 bases at V and 6 bases at J, with 8 bases between the two ends. The germline CDR1 and CDR2 sequences are LNHDA and SQIVND (reference sequence). The CDR3 DNA sequence: TGTGCCAGTAGTATAAGGGGCCCTCAGCCCCAGCATTTT. Translated, it gives CASSIRGPQPQHF.